The rows below give T cell receptor beta chains drawn from one sample of a study of cytomegalovirus exposure and HLA in healthy donors. Method: immunoSEQ multiplex PCR; TCRdb's copy keeps in-frame clones and lacks some. The sample consists of under 200,000 clones, roughly 85% of them appearing once. Material for sequencing was PBMCs. These receptors were taken from a woman in her 50s in good health and CMV-seronegative. Each CDR3 is given with its conserved first and last residue. D genes are given only for firm matches. Only part of the rows carry a size: once, few, many, or a class if the clone is expanded.

J: TRBJ2-1
V: TRBV28
D: TRBD2
size: -
DNA: TGTGCCAGCACACCTGAGTTAGCGGGAGGGCCCATGGACTACAATGAGCAGTTCTTC
CDR3: CASTPELAGGPMDYNEQFF

J: TRBJ2-3
V: TRBV5-1
D: TRBD1
size: -
DNA: TGCGCCAGCAGCTTCGGGACAGGAGGTCCAGATACGCAGTATTTT
CDR3: CASSFGTGGPDTQYF

J: TRBJ1-2
V: TRBV28
D: -
size: -
DNA: TGTGCCAGCAGTTTGGGAGTACGGGGCTATGGCTACACCTTC
CDR3: CASSLGVRGYGYTF

J: TRBJ2-3
V: TRBV7-9
D: TRBD2
size: -
DNA: TGTGCCAGCAGCTTATTAGCGGGAATCACAGATACGCAGTATTTT
CDR3: CASSLLAGITDTQYF

J: TRBJ1-5
V: TRBV4-1
D: -
size: few
DNA: TGCGCCAGCAGCCAAGAAGGGACAAAGGGCAATCAGCCCCAGCATTTT
CDR3: CASSQEGTKGNQPQHF

J: TRBJ2-2
V: TRBV5-1
D: -
size: once
DNA: TGCGCCAGCAGCTGGGAGACTAGCACCGGGGAGCTGTTTTTT
CDR3: CASSWETSTGELFF

J: TRBJ2-1
V: TRBV5-1
D: -
size: -
DNA: TGCGCCAGCAGCTTGGTTAGTAACTACAATGAGCAGTTCTTC
CDR3: CASSLVSNYNEQFF

J: TRBJ2-7
V: TRBV9
D: TRBD2
size: -
DNA: TGTGCCAGCGGGACTAATTCCTACGAGCAGTACTTC
CDR3: CASGTNSYEQYF

J: TRBJ1-5
V: TRBV27
D: -
size: -
DNA: TGTGCCAGCAGCCCCGATTGGGGGCAGCAGCCCCAGCATTTT
CDR3: CASSPDWGQQPQHF

J: TRBJ2-7
V: TRBV27
D: -
size: few
DNA: TGTGCCAGCAGCTTAACGGGGATCTCCTACGAGCAGTACTTC
CDR3: CASSLTGISYEQYF

J: TRBJ2-6
V: TRBV6-5
D: TRBD1
size: -
DNA: TGTGCCAGCAGTCCAGGGGGCGCTGGGGCCAACGTCCTGACTTTC
CDR3: CASSPGGAGANVLTF

J: TRBJ2-1
V: TRBV10-2
D: TRBD2
size: -
DNA: TGCGCCAGCAGTGCCCCCTTTGGGAGAGGACTAGCGGGAGGGAAATACAATGAGCAGTTCTTC
CDR3: CASSAPFGRGLAGGKYNEQFF

J: TRBJ1-5
V: TRBV29-1
D: -
size: -
DNA: TGCAGCGTGGGGACTGATCAGCCCCAGCATTTT
CDR3: CSVGTDQPQHF

J: TRBJ2-7
V: TRBV2
D: -
size: -
DNA: TGTGCCAGCAGTGCAGGTGGCTACGAGCAGTACTTC
CDR3: CASSAGGYEQYF

J: TRBJ2-2
V: TRBV5-4
D: TRBD1
size: -
DNA: TGTGCCAGCAGCTTGGGGGACAGCGCGAACACCGGGGAGCTGTTTTTT
CDR3: CASSLGDSANTGELFF

J: TRBJ2-1
V: TRBV5-4
D: TRBD2
size: once
DNA: TGTGCCAGCAGCTTCTCCGGGACTAGTCCTCAAATATTCTACAATGAGCAGTTCTTC
CDR3: CASSFSGTSPQIFYNEQFF

J: TRBJ2-5
V: TRBV4-3
D: -
size: -
DNA: TGCGCCAGCAGCCCTAGACACCCGGGACTCCAAGAGACCCAGTACTTC
CDR3: CASSPRHPGLQETQYF

J: TRBJ1-5
V: TRBV7-9
D: TRBD1
size: -
DNA: TGTGCCAGCAGCTCCCGGGGGGACAGGGGCACTCAGCCCCAGCATTTT
CDR3: CASSSRGDRGTQPQHF

J: TRBJ2-7
V: TRBV6-1
D: TRBD2
size: -
DNA: TGTGCCAGCAGTGAAGTAATAGCGGGAGTGGACCTTAGGCGCTACGAGCAGTACTTC
CDR3: CASSEVIAGVDLRRYEQYF

J: TRBJ1-1
V: TRBV5-4
D: TRBD1
size: few
DNA: TGTGCCAGCAGCTTTGGACAGGTGAACACTGAAGCTTTCTTT
CDR3: CASSFGQVNTEAFF

J: TRBJ2-1
V: TRBV13
D: TRBD2
size: -
DNA: TGTGCCAGCAGCCAACAGCGGGAAAGGAAGTTCTTC
CDR3: CASSQQRERKFF

J: TRBJ2-2
V: TRBV28
D: -
size: -
DNA: TGTGCCAGCAGTTTATGGGGAGACACCGGGGAGCTGTTTTTT
CDR3: CASSLWGDTGELFF

J: TRBJ2-2
V: TRBV18
D: -
size: -
DNA: TGTGCCAGCTCACCACCGGTCAGGGACACCGGGGAGCTGTTTTTT
CDR3: CASSPPVRDTGELFF

J: TRBJ2-3
V: TRBV29-1
D: TRBD1
size: -
DNA: TGCAGCGCAGGAACCGGGACAGGGGGCACAGATACGCAGTATTTT
CDR3: CSAGTGTGGTDTQYF